The 4 T cell receptor beta chains below come from one sample, sequenced in a study of regulatory T cells in long-lasting Graves disease. Sequencing libraries for TCR beta were prepared with iRepertoire HTBI primers and Arm-PCR of CDR3 regions. Each CDR3 protein is one row after TCRdb ran MiXCR on the multiplex PCR reads. The table lists 250,000 to 300,000 distinct CDR3 sequences, roughly a fifth of them singletons. Time point described: persistent/refractory GD, antithyroid drugs over 5 years with positive TRAb. PBMC RNA was the source of the TCR library. The material was peripheral blood mononuclear cells (PBMCs), obtained when the disease was refractory, from a patient treated with antithyroid drugs. Receptors were obtained from a female donor with Graves disease.

This clonotype was recorded many times. V gene TRBV7-8 combines with J gene TRBJ1-6; TRBD1 agrees at 10 bases. The CDR3 contains 14 residues. Germline lookup yields CDR1 SGHVS and CDR2 FQNEAQ. J gave up 8 bases and V 7 bases, and 5 bases lay outside the gene matches. CDR3 amino acids: CASTSGQGYSPLHF. Here the CDR3 DNA reads TGTGCCAGCACCTCGGGACAGGGGTATTCACCCCTCCACTTT.

This clonotype was seen repeatedly, ten times or more. The chain employs TRBV2 and TRBJ1-2; a possible D gene is TRBD1 (5 bases). Germline V gene sequence: CDR1 SNHLY, CDR2 FYNNEI. V dropped 2 bases and J dropped 2 bases, with 9 bases sitting between them. CDR3 size: 14 residues. The CDR3 nucleotides are TGTGCCAGCAGTGAACAGGGACCGAACTATGGCTACACCTTC. Protein product: CASSEQGPNYGYTF.

The rearrangement joins TRBV29-1 to TRBJ1-1; D gene uncertain. Germline CDR1 SQVTM, CDR2 ANQGSEA. The V and J ends lost 3 bases and 0 bases respectively, with 14 bases between them. The CDR3 sequence is 15 residues long. The CDR3 nucleotides are TGCAGCGTTGACATGAACAGCTTCATGAACACTGAAGCTTTCTTT. The encoded protein is CSVDMNSFMNTEAFF.

The CDR3 protein is CAISARRDRPEVNEQFF. The CDR3 DNA reads as TGTGCCATCAGTGCCCGTCGGGACAGGCCGGAGGTAAATGAGCAGTTCTTC. V is TRBV10-3 and J is TRBJ2-4; 8 bases are a match to TRBD1. TRBJ2-1 matches the DNA end more closely, so the J call is doubtful. The CDR3 spans 17 residues. The V gene's germline CDR1 is ENHRY and CDR2 SYGVKD.